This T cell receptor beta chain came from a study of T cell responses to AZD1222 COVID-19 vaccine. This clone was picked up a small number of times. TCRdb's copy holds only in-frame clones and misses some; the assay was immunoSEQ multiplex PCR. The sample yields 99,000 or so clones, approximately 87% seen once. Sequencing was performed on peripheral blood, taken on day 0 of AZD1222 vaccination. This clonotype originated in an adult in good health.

The CDR3 coding sequence is TGTGCCAGCAGCCCCTCGGCAGGGACCTACGAGCAGTACTTC. Its protein is CASSPSAGTYEQYF. The chain recombines TRBV13 with TRBJ2-7, with D possibly being TRBD1 (5 bases). Germline V CDR1 and CDR2: PRHDT, FYEKMQ (reference sequence). The CDR3 spans 14 residues. V shed 5 bases and J shed 2 bases, with 13 bases lying between them.